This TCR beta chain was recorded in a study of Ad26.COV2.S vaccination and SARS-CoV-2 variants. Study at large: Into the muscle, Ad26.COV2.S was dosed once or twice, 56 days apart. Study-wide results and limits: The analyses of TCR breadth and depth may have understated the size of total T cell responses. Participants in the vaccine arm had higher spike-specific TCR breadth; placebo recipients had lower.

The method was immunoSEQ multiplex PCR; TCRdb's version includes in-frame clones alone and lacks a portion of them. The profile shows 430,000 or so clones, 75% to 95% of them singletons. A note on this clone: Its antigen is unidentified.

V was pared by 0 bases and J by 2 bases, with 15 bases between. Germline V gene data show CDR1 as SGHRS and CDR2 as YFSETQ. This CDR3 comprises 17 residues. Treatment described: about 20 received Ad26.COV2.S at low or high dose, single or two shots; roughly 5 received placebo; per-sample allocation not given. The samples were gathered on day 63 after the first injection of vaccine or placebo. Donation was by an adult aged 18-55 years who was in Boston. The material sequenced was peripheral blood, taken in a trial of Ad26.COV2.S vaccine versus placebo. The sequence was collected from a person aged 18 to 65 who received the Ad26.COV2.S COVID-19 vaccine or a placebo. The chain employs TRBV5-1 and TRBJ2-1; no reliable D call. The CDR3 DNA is TGCGCCAGCAGCTTGGGACTTCTAAACCTACCCTACAATGAGCAGTTCTTC. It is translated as CASSLGLLNLPYNEQFF.